The 14 T cell receptor beta chains given below trace back to one sample, sequenced in a study of graft-versus-host responses after intestinal transplantation. No antigen has been identified for these receptors. Generated by immunoSEQ multiplex PCR, the TCRdb table keeps only in-frame clones and is missing some. This table has about 90,000 clones, less than 90% appearing once. Sample: unstimulated CD4+ T cells sorted from spleen or lymph node cells, taken before transplant. The receptors stem from a human donor who was the organ donor for an intestinal transplant.

This chain joins TRBV11-1 and TRBJ2-7; D remains unclear. Trimming took off 1 base at V and 4 bases at J, with 5 bases between the two ends. Germline V gene lookup returns CDR1 SGHAT and CDR2 FQDESV (reference sequence). This CDR3 has 12 amino acids. The CDR3 here is CASSLGLYEQYF. In nucleotides, the CDR3 is TGTGCCAGCAGCTTAGGACTGTACGAGCAGTACTTC.

The V and J genes are TRBV19 and TRBJ2-4, with 9 bases lining up with TRBD1. Trimming removed 5 bases from V and 3 bases from J; junction bases left unmatched: 8. The germline CDR1 and CDR2 sequences are LNHDA and SQIVND (reference sequence). The CDR3 length is 16 residues. CDR3 sequence (DNA): TGTGCCAGTAGTGGGCGACAGGGGGGGAGCAAAAACATTCAGTACTTC. Amino acid sequence: CASSGRQGGSKNIQYF.

This clone has just one count. The chain combines TRBV7-9 with TRBJ1-2; a possible D gene is TRBD1 (6 bases). There are 15 residues in the CDR3. The V end was cut by 5 bases, the J end by 5 bases, with 18 bases between. The germline gives CDR1 SEHNR, CDR2 FQNEAQ (reference sequence). As DNA, the CDR3 is TGTGCCAGCAGCCCCTCCAGGGGAAAGCTTTATGGCTACACCTTC. It specifies CASSPSRGKLYGYTF.

This sequence joins TRBV7-9 and TRBJ2-7, with 7 positions matching TRBD2. Germline values: CDR1 SEHNR, CDR2 FQNEAQ (reference sequence). This CDR3 contains 15 residues. Trimming cost V 2 bases and J 1 base; bases outside gene matches: 5. CDR3: CASSLIAGVSYEQYF. The CDR3 DNA follows: TGTGCCAGCAGCTTAATTGCGGGGGTTTCCTACGAGCAGTACTTC.

This chain links TRBV28 with TRBJ1-1; TRBD1 matches 7 bases. V shed 4 bases and J 2 bases; nucleotides not matched to a gene: 7. Germline loops: CDR1 MDHEN, CDR2 SYDVKM. This CDR3 has 15 amino acids. The CDR3 DNA sequence: TGTGCCAGCAGTTACCCGGACAGGCTTAACACTGAAGCTTTCTTT. Encoded protein: CASSYPDRLNTEAFF.

In its sample, this clone was seen once. The chain is built from TRBV28 and TRBJ1-5, with D tentatively TRBD1 (5 bases). Per germline, CDR1 MDHEN and CDR2 SYDVKM. With 6 bases removed from V and 1 base from J, the gap between germline ends came to 13 bases. The CDR3 loop spans 15 amino acids. CDR3 DNA sequence: TGTGCCAGCAGGGAGGGGTCCGTAAGCAATCAGCCCCAGCATTTT. This sequence encodes CASREGSVSNQPQHF.

The chain's CDR3 is CASSVAIADTQYF. CDR3 in DNA: TGCGCCAGCAGCGTAGCTATAGCGGATACGCAGTATTTT. The V gene is TRBV5-1, the J gene TRBJ2-3; D is perhaps TRBD2 (5 bases). The CDR3 runs 13 residues. Looked up from germline, CDR1 is SGHRS and CDR2 is YFSETQ. Trimming took off 4 bases at V and 6 bases at J, with 12 bases between the two ends.

The rearrangement uses TRBV29-1 and TRBJ2-2, with D possibly being TRBD1 (5 bases). Trimming took 2 bases from V and 5 from J, leaving 9 bases between them. Germline loops: CDR1 SQVTM, CDR2 ANQGSEA. The CDR3 is 13 residues long. CDR3 protein: CSVEYQGTGELFF. The CDR3, as DNA: TGCAGCGTTGAATATCAGGGAACCGGGGAGCTGTTTTTT.

V gene TRBV28 combines with J gene TRBJ2-5, with 7 nucleotides matching TRBD2. The germline gives CDR1 MDHEN, CDR2 SYDVKM. V was pared by 3 bases and J by 9 bases, with 7 bases of the junction left unmatched. The CDR3 has 13 residues. In nucleotides, the CDR3 is TGTGCCAGCAGTTTTCTCGGACGGGAGGCCCAGTACTTC. Protein product: CASSFLGREAQYF.

J is TRBJ1-4 and V is TRBV5-1; 7 nucleotides align to TRBD1. V was clipped by 2 bases and J by 7 bases; unmatched bases: 5. The length of the CDR3 is 14 residues. Germline CDR1 is SGHRS and CDR2 is YFSETQ. The CDR3 bases are TGCGCCAGCAGCTTAGGGGGCACAGGTGAAAAACTGTTTTTT. This translates into CASSLGGTGEKLFF.

The V and J genes are TRBV7-3 and TRBJ2-3, with D hard to call. V gave up 2 bases and J gave up 2 bases, with 11 bases separating them. The CDR3 has 15 residues. CDR1 and CDR2 (germline): SGHTA, FQGTGA. CDR3 protein: CASSLRGEFTDTQYF. Written as DNA, the CDR3 is TGTGCCAGCAGCTTACGCGGAGAATTCACAGATACGCAGTATTTT.

In regard to this clone: A read error may produce the germline difference seen at one junction end. The genes are TRBV6-6 and TRBJ1-2, with D maybe TRBD1 (5 bases). The CDR3 is made up of 15 amino acids. CDR1 MNHNY and CDR2 SVGAGI come from the germline V gene (reference sequence). DNA of the CDR3: TGTGCCAGCAGTGACTCCAATGGAGGGGATTATGGCTACACCTTC. Encoded protein: CASSDSNGGDYGYTF.

The V gene is TRBV13, the J gene TRBJ2-7, with 12 bases lining up with TRBD1. Trimming at V came to 5 bases and at J to 1 base, leaving 12 bases not matched to a gene. This CDR3 region has 18 residues. The germline gives CDR1 PRHDT, CDR2 FYEKMQ (reference sequence). CDR3 coding DNA: TGTGCCAGCAGCCCGTCCCGGGACAGGGGGCACAAGTCCTACGAGCAGTACTTC. It codes for CASSPSRDRGHKSYEQYF.

Here the CDR3 DNA reads TGTGCCATCAGTTTAAGCCCCGGGCAGGGTAATTCACCCCTCCACTTT. Translating gives CAISLSPGQGNSPLHF. The chain carries TRBV10-3 and TRBJ1-6; a weak D match, TRBD1 (5 bases). The germline CDR1 and CDR2 sequences are ENHRY and SYGVKD. V lost 5 bases, J lost 6 bases, and 17 bases lay in between. CDR3 length: 16 residues.